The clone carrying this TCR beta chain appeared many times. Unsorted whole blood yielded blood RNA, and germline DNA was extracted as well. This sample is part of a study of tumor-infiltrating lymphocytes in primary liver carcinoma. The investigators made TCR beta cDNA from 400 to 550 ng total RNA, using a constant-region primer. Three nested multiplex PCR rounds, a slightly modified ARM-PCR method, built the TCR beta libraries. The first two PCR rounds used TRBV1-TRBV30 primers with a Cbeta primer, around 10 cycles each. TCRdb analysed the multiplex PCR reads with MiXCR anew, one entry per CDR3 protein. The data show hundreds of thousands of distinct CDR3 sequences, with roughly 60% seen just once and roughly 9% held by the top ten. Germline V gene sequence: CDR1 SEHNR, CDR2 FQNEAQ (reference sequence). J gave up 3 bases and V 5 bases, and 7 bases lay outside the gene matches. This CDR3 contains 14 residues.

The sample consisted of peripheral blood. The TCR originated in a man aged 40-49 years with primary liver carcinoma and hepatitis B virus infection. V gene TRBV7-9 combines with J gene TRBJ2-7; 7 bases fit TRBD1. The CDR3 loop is CASSHRDRNYEQYF. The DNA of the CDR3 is TGTGCCAGCAGCCACCGGGACAGAAACTACGAGCAGTACTTC.